This T cell receptor beta chain was sequenced during a study of T cell responses to AZD1222 COVID-19 vaccine. Study-wide results and caveats: Repertoires were collected only later (after the peak T cell response had occurred). Spike was spanned by vaccine-associated CD4 TCRs, with dominance at 160-218 and 743-854.

The germline V and J ends were trimmed by 0 bases and 2 bases, with 16 bases remaining between them. Germline V lookup: CDR1 SGHRS, CDR2 YFSETQ. CDR3 length: 17 amino acids. TCRdb's copy holds only in-frame clones and misses some; the assay was immunoSEQ multiplex PCR. The sample has approximately 180,000 clones, around 92% seen once; the top ten hold about 10%. To note about this clone: Its antigen remains unidentified.

The V gene is TRBV5-1, the J gene TRBJ2-3; perhaps TRBD2 as D (7 bases). This receptor was taken from an adult in good health. Material: peripheral blood, obtained on day 0 of AZD1222 vaccination. CDR3 sequence: CASSLAIGGPDTDTQYF. CDR3 bases: TGCGCCAGCAGCTTGGCCATCGGGGGGCCCGACACAGATACGCAGTATTTT.